These T cell receptor beta chains were read from a single sample in a study of CD8 T cells in ankylosing spondylitis. MiXCR, run by TCRdb on the 5' RACE reads, gives a single entry per CDR3 protein. The sample records roughly 240,000 distinct CDR3 sequences, around 32% being singletons. Sequencing was performed on blood, either unsorted or a sorted T cell fraction (not recorded which). These receptors originate from a male donor with ankylosing spondylitis or in good health (not recorded which). CDR3s include the opening cysteine and the closing phenylalanine or tryptophan. Clone size, where shown, is once, few, many, or a class for clones that have expanded.

cdr3_aa j_call v_call clone_size
CSASGGASYNEQFF TRBJ2-1 TRBV20-1 NA
CASSLAGTGGKGYTF TRBJ1-2 TRBV12-3/TRBV12-4 NA
CASSLGVETQYF TRBJ2-5 TRBV5-1 NA
CATSSQARDTQYF TRBJ2-3 TRBV15 NA
CASYGMNTEAFF TRBJ1-1 TRBV12-3/TRBV12-4 few
CSAQGQGGEQYF TRBJ2-7 TRBV20-1 NA
CASTSTSGGYSPLHF TRBJ1-6 TRBV12-3/TRBV12-4 few
CASRARGRNEQFF TRBJ2-1 TRBV12-3/TRBV12-4 NA
CASSLPQGNQETQYF TRBJ2-5 TRBV7-9 NA
CAISEGTTNNSPLHF TRBJ1-6 TRBV10-3 NA
CAISESRFGQDTGELFF TRBJ2-2 TRBV10-3 NA
CASSLVRAGDTQYF TRBJ2-3 TRBV7-2 NA
CASSLATSTGTGELFF TRBJ2-2 TRBV5-1 few
CASSYDHPGELFF TRBJ2-2 TRBV6-5 NA
CASSRISGANVLTF TRBJ2-6 TRBV11-2 few
CASSQDSAMAMRNSPLHF TRBJ1-6 TRBV4-2 NA
CASSFRDGDSPLHF TRBJ1-6 TRBV5-1 NA
CASSPAIVRGVGNEQFF TRBJ2-1 TRBV18 few
CASSDDRDGHNEQFF TRBJ2-1 TRBV6-1 few